This T cell receptor (beta chain) was profiled in a study of HIV-infected patients and healthy controls. cDNA was made from around 0.45 ug RNA using alpha and beta constant primers. Each of the alpha and beta chains got its own library through chain-specific third strand synthesis with indices. TCRdb re-called the 5' RACE reads through MiXCR, storing one row per CDR3 protein. In the table there are around 8,600 distinct CDR3 sequences, 6.5% to 9.5% of which are singletons. All unsorted peripheral T cells were captured because whole blood was used without fractionation. This sequence originates from an adult with HIV infection. The donor label of this sample is uncertain. This specimen consisted of blood, obtained before antiretroviral therapy.

The CDR3 region is CSVGQTQNTEAFF. The CDR3 DNA reads TGCAGCGTAGGACAGACCCAGAACACTGAAGCTTTCTTT. The chain couples TRBV29-1 to TRBJ1-1; a possible D gene is TRBD1 (6 bases). Germline V lookup: CDR1 SQVTM, CDR2 ANQGSEA. Trimming removed 6 bases at V and 1 base at J, with 12 bases between. There are 13 residues in the CDR3.